These 18 T cell receptor beta chains were sequenced from one sample in a study of identical twins' blood T cells. Via MiXCR, TCRdb re-called the 5' RACE reads, giving one row per CDR3 protein. The data show 350,000 to 450,000 distinct CDR3 sequences, 28% seen once. The sequenced sample consisted of PBMCs. These receptors were collected from a woman aged 18 to 49 in good health.

The V and J genes are TRBV20-1 and TRBJ1-1; 7 positions agree with TRBD1. CDR1 DFQATT and CDR2 SNEGSKA come from the germline V gene (reference sequence). The CDR3 extends over 13 amino acids. Trimming cost V 6 bases and J 5 bases; bases outside gene matches: 9. CDR3 amino acids: CSASRQGKTEAFF. The CDR3 bases are TGCAGTGCCTCTCGACAGGGTAAAACTGAAGCTTTCTTT.

This clonotype appeared a few times. The chain couples TRBV30 to TRBJ2-7, with 9 bases lining up with TRBD2. Germline V CDR1 and CDR2: GTSNPN, SVGIG (reference sequence). Trimming at V came to 0 bases and at J to 2 bases, leaving 2 bases not matched to a gene. CDR3 length equals 14 residues. CDR3 coding DNA: TGTGCCTGGAGTGTACCTAGCGGGGCCTACGAGCAGTACTTC. Encoded protein: CAWSVPSGAYEQYF.

Regarding this clonotype: At one end, the junction sequence differs from germline, possibly due to a read error. The chain carries TRBV6-6 and TRBJ2-1, with D unclear. The CDR3 covers 13 residues. Germline CDR1 reads MNHNY; CDR2 reads SVGAGI (reference sequence). CDR3 nucleotide sequence: TGTGCCAGCCCAAACGAGAGCACTCCTGAGCAGCTCTTC. Its protein product is CASPNESTPEQLF.

Only a few counts were recorded for this clonotype. The J gene is TRBJ2-3, the V gene TRBV24-1; 7 bases map to TRBD1. The CDR3 length is 12 residues. Germline-derived CDR1 and CDR2 are KGHDR and SFDVKD. V lost 10 bases and J lost 4; bases outside the gene matches: 4. The CDR3 nucleotides are TGTGCCACATCGACAGGGTCAGATACGCAGTATTTT. Encoded protein: CATSTGSDTQYF.

The chain links TRBV7-3 to TRBJ2-2; D might be TRBD1 (6 bases). Trimming took off 2 bases at V and 2 bases at J, with 12 bases between the two ends. CDR1 and CDR2 from the germline V gene are SGHTA and FQGTGA. This CDR3 has 16 residues. This CDR3 reads CASSLGVQGNTGELFF. Written as DNA, the CDR3 is TGTGCCAGCAGCTTAGGGGTACAGGGTAACACCGGGGAGCTGTTTTTT.

This clonotype appeared many times. At one boundary the junction diverges from the germline segment, which might be a read error. The V gene is TRBV20-1, the J gene TRBJ1-2; 8 positions match TRBD1. Per germline, CDR1 DFQATT and CDR2 SNEGSKA (reference sequence). The CDR3 has 12 amino acids. The CDR3 region is CSARDRGYGYTF. In nucleotides, the CDR3 is TGCAGTGCAAGAGACAGGGGCTATGGCTACACCTTC.

This clonotype occurred many times. V is TRBV6-5 and J is TRBJ1-4; D unresolved. This CDR3 is 14 amino acids long. Per germline, CDR1 MNHEY and CDR2 SVGAGI. V lost 3 bases, J lost 5 bases, and 10 bases lay in between. CDR3 amino acids: CASSYRGGNEKLFF. The CDR3 DNA follows: TGTGCCAGCAGTTATCGGGGAGGGAATGAAAAACTGTTTTTT.

This clonotype was counted a few times. The chain carries TRBV7-9 and TRBJ1-2; D uncertain. V lost 3 bases, J lost 5 bases, and 13 bases lay in between. This CDR3 region has 14 residues. The V gene's germline CDR1 is SEHNR and CDR2 FQNEAQ (reference sequence). In DNA form, the CDR3 reads TGTGCCAGCAGCTTCGCCGATCCTTTTTATGGCTACACCTTC. Residues: CASSFADPFYGYTF.

The V call is TRBV20-1, the J call TRBJ2-5; a possible D gene is TRBD1 (5 bases). Germline assignment: CDR1 DFQATT and CDR2 SNEGSKA (reference sequence). Trimming took off 7 bases at V and 5 bases at J, with 14 bases between the two ends. This CDR3 is built from 12 residues. The CDR3 DNA follows: TGCAGTGTCCGCAGGGAAGTGGAGACCCAGTACTTC. Its protein product is CSVRREVETQYF.

In this sample, this clonotype turned up a few times. The chain combines TRBV20-1 with TRBJ2-1; 9 nucleotides agree with TRBD1. The CDR3 has 15 residues. V was clipped by 5 bases and J by 9 bases; unmatched bases: 14. The germline V gene encodes CDR1 DFQATT and CDR2 SNEGSKA (reference sequence). The CDR3 protein is CSAFIPGQGTAEQFF. Here the CDR3 DNA reads TGCAGTGCTTTTATCCCGGGACAGGGAACGGCTGAGCAGTTCTTC.

This clonotype has more than one count but fewer than ten. The chain combines TRBV11-2 with TRBJ2-7; possibly TRBD1 for D (5 bases). Germline values: CDR1 SGHAT, CDR2 FQNNGV. There are 12 residues in the CDR3. With 5 bases removed from V and 6 bases from J, the gap between germline ends came to 11 bases. CDR3 region: CASSKSGFEQYF. DNA for the CDR3: TGTGCCAGCAGCAAATCAGGGTTCGAGCAGTACTTC.

CDR3 bases: TGTGCCAGCAGTTTGGGGGGGTCACACGAGCAGTACTTC. Its protein is CASSLGGSHEQYF. The rearrangement links TRBV12-3 or TRBV12-4 to TRBJ2-7, with 7 bases aligning to TRBD2. V lost 3 bases to trimming and J lost 5 bases; unmatched junction nucleotides: 4. This CDR3 spans 13 amino acids.

This clonotype was counted at least ten times. The CDR3 is CASSLGSGSHNEQFF. CDR3 DNA sequence: TGTGCCAGCAGCTTAGGCAGCGGGAGTCACAATGAGCAGTTCTTC. The rearrangement uses TRBV11-2 and TRBJ2-1; 8 bases are shared with TRBD2. CDR3 length equals 15 residues. After removal of 1 base from V and 5 bases from J, the junction contained 4 bases not matched to a gene. Germline-derived CDR1 and CDR2 are SGHAT and FQNNGV.

In its sample, this clonotype was seen a few times. The chain joins TRBV7-2 to TRBJ2-2; D uncertain. Deletions cut 1 base from V and 3 bases from J, with 12 bases between. CDR3 length: 16 amino acids. The V gene's germline CDR1 is SGHTA and CDR2 FQGNSA. The CDR3: CASSLVRRIDTGELFF. CDR3 DNA sequence: TGTGCCAGCAGCTTAGTTCGGCGGATCGACACCGGGGAGCTGTTTTTT.

In its sample, this clonotype was seen a few times. This chain uses TRBV28 with TRBJ1-1; D is unresolved. Looked up from germline, CDR1 is MDHEN and CDR2 is SYDVKM. The germline V and J ends were trimmed by 6 bases and 1 base, with 9 bases remaining between them. This CDR3 contains 13 residues. The CDR3 DNA follows: TGTGCCAGCAGGGTCGGGTGGAACACTGAAGCTTTCTTT. Translating it yields CASRVGWNTEAFF.

J is TRBJ1-4 and V is TRBV5-4; 7 positions agree with TRBD1. The ends lost 2 bases at V and 5 bases at J; junction bases unmatched: 12. The CDR3 is made up of 17 amino acids. Looked up from germline, CDR1 is SGHNT and CDR2 is YYREEE (reference sequence). The CDR3 sequence: CASSLGGQGLENEKLFF. The DNA of the CDR3 is TGTGCCAGCAGCTTAGGGGGCCAGGGGCTGGAGAATGAAAAACTGTTTTTT.

The chain is built from TRBV5-1 and TRBJ1-2; D is undetermined. The germline V gene encodes CDR1 SGHRS and CDR2 YFSETQ. With 1 base removed from V and 6 bases from J, the gap between germline ends came to 7 bases. The CDR3 covers 12 residues. The CDR3 spells CASSLSGDGYTF. CDR3 nucleotides: TGCGCCAGCAGCTTGTCCGGGGATGGCTACACCTTC.

There are a few counts of this clonotype. This sequence joins TRBV20-1 and TRBJ1-1, with D perhaps matching TRBD1 (6 bases). The CDR3 consists of 13 residues. Germline lookup yields CDR1 DFQATT and CDR2 SNEGSKA (reference sequence). V was shortened by 5 bases and J by 6 bases, with 16 bases between the two germline ends. In DNA form, the CDR3 reads TGCAGTGCTCGAGGAGGGGGGACCCCTGAAGCTTTCTTT. Translated: CSARGGGTPEAFF.